The 14 T cell receptor beta chains listed next were all sequenced from one sample in a study of blood T cell repertoires in COVID-19. Measured with immunoSEQ multiplex PCR; TCRdb has only the in-frame clones, and not every one. This table holds roughly 130,000 clones, 75% to 90% found once. The sample taken for sequencing was peripheral blood. Receptor source: a man between 65 and 80 years old with acute or convalescent COVID-19.

This clone was found once. The genes are TRBV9 and TRBJ2-1; a weak D match, TRBD1 (5 bases). The germline V and J ends were trimmed by 2 bases and 4 bases, with 13 bases remaining between them. Germline CDR1 reads SGDLS; CDR2 reads YYNGEE. The CDR3 spans 15 residues. The DNA of the CDR3 is TGTGCCAGCAGCGTGAGACAGTCTTCTTACAATGAGCAGTTCTTC. Protein: CASSVRQSSYNEQFF.

The chain has TRBV11-2 and TRBJ2-5, with a weak D call TRBD1 (5 bases). The length of the CDR3 is 15 residues. The germline CDR1 and CDR2 sequences are SGHAT and FQNNGV. Trimming took 5 bases from V and 2 from J, leaving 15 bases between them. As DNA, the CDR3 is TGTGCCAGCAGCCTCCCCCGTACAGGACAAGAGACCCAGTACTTC. Protein sequence: CASSLPRTGQETQYF.

DNA of the CDR3: TGCGCCAGCAGCGAGTCCCAAGAGACCCAGTACTTC. This gives the protein CASSESQETQYF. V and J are TRBV5-1 and TRBJ2-5; D unresolved. V was trimmed by 4 bases and J by 1 base, leaving 5 bases between them. The CDR3 has 12 amino acids. The germline CDR1 and CDR2 sequences are SGHRS and YFSETQ.

This chain connects TRBV5-1 to TRBJ1-1; D call uncertain. The V and J ends lost 0 bases and 8 bases respectively, with 5 bases between them. The CDR3 contains 11 residues. Per the germline V gene, CDR1 is SGHRS and CDR2 is YFSETQ. The CDR3 nucleotides read TGCGCCAGCAGCTTGGCGGGGGAAGCTTTCTTT. Translating gives CASSLAGEAFF.

J is TRBJ2-7 and V is TRBV5-1; D perhaps matches TRBD1 (6 bases). The CDR3 has 13 residues. Per germline, CDR1 SGHRS and CDR2 YFSETQ. V gave up 4 bases and J gave up 7 bases, with 15 bases separating them. DNA for the CDR3: TGCGCCAGCAGCCCAGATACAGGGCCGGAGCAGTACTTC. It codes for CASSPDTGPEQYF.

This rearrangement joins TRBV6-5 to TRBJ2-7; the D gene is possibly TRBD1 (5 bases). The CDR3 runs to 15 residues. In germline, CDR1 is MNHEY, CDR2 SVGAGI. V was cut by 6 bases and J by 2 bases, with 17 bases left in between. CDR3 sequence: CASRQKVWGPYEQYF. The CDR3 region has the DNA TGTGCCAGCAGACAGAAGGTCTGGGGCCCCTACGAGCAGTACTTC.

The J gene is TRBJ1-5, the V gene TRBV20-1; 11 bases align to TRBD1. The germline gives CDR1 DFQATT, CDR2 SNEGSKA (reference sequence). The length of the CDR3 is 16 residues. The trim removed 3 bases at V and 6 bases at J, leaving 10 bases unmatched. CDR3 loop: CSASRWGQGEGQPQHF. In DNA form, the CDR3 reads TGCAGTGCTAGTAGGTGGGGACAGGGGGAAGGTCAGCCCCAGCATTTT.

This chain joins TRBV7-9 and TRBJ2-2; D possibly corresponds to TRBD2 (6 bases). From germline, CDR1 is SEHNR and CDR2 FQNEAQ (reference sequence). V gave up 1 base and J gave up 1 base, with 10 bases separating them. This CDR3 has 16 residues. As DNA, the CDR3 is TGTGCCAGCAGCTTAGGAGTCGGGGGGAACACCGGGGAGCTGTTTTTT. Its protein is CASSLGVGGNTGELFF.

This chain joins TRBV6-5 and TRBJ1-2; the match to TRBD1 covers 8 bases. The CDR3 length is 13 residues. Trimming removed 6 bases from V and 7 bases from J; junction bases left unmatched: 7. Germline CDR1 MNHEY, CDR2 SVGAGI. The CDR3 reads CASRRDRSSGYTF. The CDR3 DNA follows: TGTGCCAGCAGGCGGGACAGGTCTTCTGGCTACACCTTC.

The V call is TRBV5-5, the J call TRBJ1-3; D is unclear. Per the germline V gene, CDR1 is SGHKS and CDR2 is YYEKEE (reference sequence). Trimming removed 0 bases at V and 2 bases at J, with 9 bases between. CDR3 size: 15 residues. CDR3 bases: TGTGCCAGCAGCTTGGCCCCAGGTGCTGGAAACACCATATATTTT. This encodes CASSLAPGAGNTIYF.

This sequence joins TRBV5-1 and TRBJ1-3, with D unclear. Trimming shortened V by 4 bases and J by 0 bases, and 14 bases separated the two germline ends. Germline assignment: CDR1 SGHRS and CDR2 YFSETQ. This CDR3 is built from 16 residues. CDR3 sequence reads: CASSMSTVLSGNTIYF. In DNA form, the CDR3 reads TGCGCCAGCAGCATGAGTACAGTCCTCTCTGGAAACACCATATATTTT. Drawing the rest from reference TRBV5-1 and TRBJ1-3, the complete variable domain is KAGVTQTPRYLIKTRGQQVTLSCSPISGHRSVSWYQQTPGQGLQFLFEYFSETQRNKGNFPGRFSGRQFSNSRSEMNVSTLELGDSALYLCASSMSTVLSGNTIYFGEGSWLTVV.

About this clone: Mismatch with germline at one junction end may stem from a read error. The chain employs TRBV7-7 and TRBJ2-5; D possibly corresponds to TRBD1 (5 bases). The CDR3 sequence is 14 residues long. Germline V gene sequence: CDR1 SSHAT, CDR2 FNYEAQ (reference sequence). The CDR3 sequence: CASSLRQSQETQYF. CDR3 nucleotides: TGTGCTAGCAGCCTCAGACAGTCACAAGAGACCCAGTACTTC.

V gene TRBV30 combines with J gene TRBJ1-2; TRBD1 is a possible D gene (5 bases). There are 13 residues in the CDR3. Per germline, CDR1 GTSNPN and CDR2 SVGIG (reference sequence). Deletions cut 0 bases from V and 8 bases from J, with 13 bases between. CDR3 residues: CAWSVRQGIGYTF. CDR3 nucleotide sequence: TGTGCCTGGAGTGTACGGCAGGGTATCGGCTACACCTTC.

The V gene is TRBV5-4, the J gene TRBJ2-1; 8 bases are shared with TRBD2. Germline V CDR1 and CDR2: SGHNT, YYREEE (reference sequence). V trimming: 0 bases; J trimming: 4 bases; junction bases outside the gene matches: 3. The CDR3 has 15 residues. In nucleotides, the CDR3 is TGTGCCAGCAGCTTGGATAGCGGGGAATACAATGAGCAGTTCTTC. It encodes CASSLDSGEYNEQFF.